This is a list of T cell receptor beta chains from one sample in a study of Ad26.COV2.S vaccination and SARS-CoV-2 variants. Sequenced by immunoSEQ multiplex PCR; TCRdb stores in-frame clones only, minus some. Among 300,000 to 400,000 clones listed, roughly 84% were seen once. Sequenced material: peripheral blood, taken in a trial of Ad26.COV2.S vaccine versus placebo. Receptor source: a person aged 18-60 years who received the Ad26.COV2.S COVID-19 vaccine or a placebo. CDR3s include the opening cysteine and the closing phenylalanine or tryptophan. A D gene is named only where the DNA matches it firmly. The size entry is marked missing in some rows and otherwise reads once, few, many or a size class.

>NA|NA|TRBV27|TRBJ2-7
CASSPAGPRHEQYF
TGTGCCAGCAGTCCGGCAGGGCCCCGCCACGAGCAGTACTTC
>NA|once|TRBV6-5|TRBJ2-7
CASRQGGRAYEQYF
TGTGCCAGCAGACAGGGAGGGAGGGCCTACGAGCAGTACTTC
>NA|few|TRBV30|TRBJ1-5
CAWAIGVGQPQHF
TGTGCCTGGGCTATTGGGGTAGGTCAGCCCCAGCATTTT
>NA|NA|TRBV18|TRBJ2-4
CASSTVEENIQYF
TGTGCCAGCTCAACCGTTGAGGAAAACATTCAGTACTTC
>NA|NA|TRBV4-2|TRBJ2-5
CASSPQNGPGETQYF
TGTGCCAGCAGCCCCCAAAACGGGCCGGGGGAGACCCAGTACTTC
>TRBD2|NA|TRBV7-8|TRBJ2-2
CALRLAGGTGELFF
TGTGCCCTCAGGCTAGCGGGGGGCACCGGGGAGCTGTTTTTT
>NA|NA|TRBV7-3|TRBJ2-1
CASSLTGGRLATYNEQFF
TGTGCCAGCAGCTTAACGGGCGGGCGGCTAGCTACCTACAATGAGCAGTTCTTC
>NA|NA|TRBV12-3/TRBV12-4|TRBJ1-2
CASSHRGRGGYTF
TGTGCCAGCAGTCACCGGGGGCGGGGGGGCTACACCTTC
>NA|NA|TRBV3-1/TRBV3-2|TRBJ1-6
CASSQEGQIYNSPLHF
TGTGCCAGCAGCCAAGAAGGGCAGATTTATAATTCACCCCTCCACTTT
>NA|NA|TRBV6-6|TRBJ1-5
CASSFGLSSNQPQHF
TGTGCCAGCAGTTTCGGACTTTCTAGCAATCAGCCCCAGCATTTT
>NA|NA|TRBV19|TRBJ1-2
CASSILGQMAGGYTF
TGTGCCAGTAGTATTCTGGGCCAGATGGCGGGCGGCTACACCTTC
>NA|NA|TRBV6-5|TRBJ2-3
CASSYSTGTSTDTQYF
TGTGCCAGCAGTTACTCGACCGGGACATCTACAGATACGCAGTATTTT
>NA|NA|TRBV3-1/TRBV3-2|TRBJ2-7
CASSPREGREQYF
TGTGCCAGCAGCCCTCGAGAAGGGCGCGAGCAGTACTTC
>NA|NA|TRBV30|TRBJ2-3
CARGGREDTQYF
TGTGCCAGGGGGGGGCGGGAAGATACGCAGTATTTT
>NA|NA|TRBV5-4|TRBJ2-7
CASSPGRTYEQYF
TGTGCCAGCAGCCCCGGACGGACCTACGAGCAGTACTTC
>NA|NA|TRBV5-6|TRBJ2-1
CASSQDSRQFF
TGTGCCAGCAGTCAGGACAGCAGGCAGTTCTTC
>NA|NA|TRBV4-1|TRBJ1-5
CASSQERQGSNQPQHF
TGCGCCAGCAGCCAAGAACGGCAGGGCAGCAATCAGCCCCAGCATTTT
>TRBD1|NA|TRBV7-6|TRBJ1-1
CASSPRTGGYTEAFF
TGTGCCAGCAGCCCCAGGACAGGGGGCTACACTGAAGCTTTCTTT
>NA|NA|TRBV12-3/TRBV12-4|TRBJ2-5
CASSYPEETQYF
TGTGCCAGCAGTTACCCCGAAGAGACCCAGTACTTC
>TRBD2|NA|TRBV7-9|TRBJ2-1
CASRPTSGGYSYNEQFF
TGTGCCAGCAGACCTACTAGCGGGGGGTACTCCTACAATGAGCAGTTCTTC
>NA|NA|TRBV6-1|TRBJ1-5
CASSESGVQPQHF
TGTGCCAGCAGTGAATCAGGGGTTCAGCCCCAGCATTTT
>NA|NA|TRBV15|TRBJ1-5
CATSPSGPQPQHF
TGTGCCACCAGCCCAAGCGGCCCCCAGCCCCAGCATTTT
>TRBD1|NA|TRBV10-3|TRBJ2-3
CAISEGTGATTYTQYF
TGTGCCATCAGTGAAGGGACAGGGGCGACCACATATACGCAGTATTTT
>NA|NA|TRBV19|TRBJ2-1
CASSARGGVSSNEQFF
TGTGCCAGTAGTGCTAGAGGGGGAGTCTCGAGCAATGAGCAGTTCTTC
>NA|few|TRBV27|TRBJ1-6
CASTGGSYNSPLHF
TGTGCCAGCACCGGGGGTTCCTATAATTCACCCCTCCACTTT
>NA|NA|TRBV9|TRBJ1-2
CASSPSGGNYGYTF
TGTGCCAGCAGCCCCTCGGGAGGCAACTATGGCTACACCTTC
>NA|few|TRBV6-6|TRBJ1-6
CASSPVRGPSSYNSPLHF
TGTGCCAGCAGTCCTGTAAGGGGCCCCAGCTCCTATAATTCACCCCTCCACTTT
>NA|NA|TRBV24-1|TRBJ2-7
CATSDAMGDEQYF
TGTGCCACCAGTGATGCAATGGGGGACGAGCAGTACTTC
>NA|NA|TRBV27|TRBJ2-1
CASGAGWGARSGNEQFF
TGTGCCAGCGGCGCAGGGTGGGGGGCGCGGAGTGGCAATGAGCAGTTCTTC
>NA|NA|TRBV6-5|TRBJ2-7
CASSYGQTYEQYF
TGTGCCAGCAGTTACGGGCAGACCTACGAGCAGTACTTC
>TRBD2|NA|TRBV27|TRBJ2-7
CASSLLAGATYEQYF
TGTGCCAGCAGTTTACTAGCGGGGGCAACCTACGAGCAGTACTTC
>TRBD1|few|TRBV18|TRBJ1-1
CASSSGGGDTEAFF
TGTGCCAGCTCATCAGGGGGAGGGGACACTGAAGCTTTCTTT
>NA|NA|TRBV21-1|TRBJ2-5
CASSKRLSLPVETQYF
TGTGCCAGCAGCAAAAGGCTATCCCTCCCGGTGGAGACCCAGTACTTC
>TRBD1|NA|TRBV5-4|TRBJ1-1
CASSFSGGTEAFF
TGTGCCAGCAGCTTTTCAGGGGGGACTGAAGCTTTCTTT
>TRBD2|NA|TRBV3-1/TRBV3-2|TRBJ2-3
CASSQAGTSGADTQYF
TGTGCCAGCAGCCAGGCCGGGACTAGCGGGGCAGATACGCAGTATTTT
>TRBD2|once|TRBV6-5|TRBJ2-2
CASSYSGGTGELFF
TGTGCCAGCAGTTACTCGGGGGGGACCGGGGAGCTGTTTTTT
>NA|once|TRBV19|TRBJ2-7
CATFYGSEQYF
TGTGCCACTTTTTATGGGAGTGAGCAGTACTTC
>NA|NA|TRBV15|TRBJ2-1
CATSRDLGPYNEQFF
TGTGCCACCAGCAGAGATCTGGGACCTTACAATGAGCAGTTCTTC
>NA|NA|TRBV10-2|TRBJ1-1
CASSEVGGAPRAFF
TGCGCCAGCAGCGAGGTAGGGGGGGCGCCCCGAGCTTTCTTT
>NA|NA|TRBV7-8|TRBJ1-1
CASSVEPIASEAFF
TGTGCCAGCAGCGTAGAACCTATCGCGTCGGAAGCTTTCTTT
>NA|NA|TRBV4-1|TRBJ1-2
CASSQVSLGGVYGYTF
TGCGCCAGCAGCCAAGTCTCGCTGGGGGGGGTATATGGCTACACCTTC
>TRBD1|NA|TRBV18|TRBJ2-7
CASQHSGTDSYEQYF
TGTGCCAGCCAACACTCCGGGACAGATTCGTACGAGCAGTACTTC
>NA|NA|TRBV5-8|TRBJ1-2
CASSFEGVYGYTF
TGTGCCAGCAGCTTTGAGGGGGTCTATGGCTACACCTTC
>TRBD1|NA|TRBV5-5|TRBJ1-2
CASSLAGQGALRGYTF
TGTGCCAGCAGCTTGGCGGGACAGGGGGCCCTCCGGGGCTACACCTTC
>NA|NA|TRBV7-9|TRBJ2-5
CASSLSLAVDRETQYF
TGTGCCAGCAGCTTATCACTAGCTGTTGATAGGGAGACCCAGTACTTC
>NA|NA|TRBV6-2/TRBV6-3|TRBJ2-3
CASSIYQGRRSTDTQYF
TGTGCCAGCAGTATTTATCAGGGACGGCGAAGCACAGATACGCAGTATTTT
>TRBD1|NA|TRBV9|TRBJ2-2
CASREDRGLTGELFF
TGTGCCAGCAGAGAAGACAGGGGGTTAACCGGGGAGCTGTTTTTT
>TRBD1|NA|TRBV19|TRBJ1-1
CASSSPTGMNTEAFF
TGTGCCAGTAGTTCACCGACAGGGATGAACACTGAAGCTTTCTTT
>TRBD1|NA|TRBV19|TRBJ1-1
CASSSGTATNTEAFF
TGTGCCAGTAGTTCGGGGACAGCGACGAACACTGAAGCTTTCTTT
>NA|few|TRBV5-4|TRBJ1-6
CASSGGYSYNSPLHF
TGTGCCAGCAGCGGGGGCTACTCCTATAATTCACCCCTCCACTTT
>NA|NA|TRBV30|TRBJ2-2
CAWSVQGGAGELFF
TGTGCCTGGAGTGTACAAGGAGGGGCCGGGGAGCTGTTTTTT
>NA|NA|TRBV29-1|TRBJ1-2
CSVEEGNGYTF
TGCAGCGTTGAAGAAGGGAATGGCTACACCTTC
>TRBD2|NA|TRBV5-4|TRBJ2-5
CASSPGLARETQYF
TGTGCCAGCAGCCCGGGACTAGCGAGAGAGACCCAGTACTTC
>TRBD1|NA|TRBV5-6|TRBJ2-2
CASSSGTGIRELFF
TGTGCCAGCAGCTCCGGGACAGGGATTCGGGAGCTGTTTTTT
>NA|NA|TRBV5-4|TRBJ1-1
CAGSWGQGTEAFF
TGTGCCGGAAGTTGGGGACAAGGAACTGAAGCTTTCTTT
>TRBD1|NA|TRBV19|TRBJ1-2
CASRTGRSDYGYTF
TGTGCCAGTAGGACAGGGAGGAGCGACTATGGCTACACCTTC
>NA|NA|TRBV6-5|TRBJ1-3
CASQSVHSGNTIYF
TGTGCCAGCCAATCCGTCCACTCTGGAAACACCATATATTTT
>NA|NA|TRBV15|TRBJ2-7
CATSREERF
TGTGCCACCAGCAGAGAAGAGAGATTC
>TRBD2|NA|TRBV7-2|TRBJ2-7
CASSLRQRDYEQYF
TGTGCCAGCAGCTTAAGGCAGCGGGACTACGAGCAGTACTTC